Listed here are 28 T cell receptor beta chains from one sample, sequenced in a study of CD8+ T cells in alopecia areata. cDNA reverse transcribed from extracted RNA served as the sequencing template. Generated by immunoSEQ multiplex PCR, the TCRdb table keeps only in-frame clones and is missing some. The table has under 70,000 clones, roughly 96% seen once; the top ten hold roughly 25%. The source was CD8+ T cells sorted from blood, collected at week 0. Receptors originate from a human donor with alopecia areata.

The chain is built from TRBV2 and TRBJ1-5; tentatively, D is TRBD1 (5 bases). The CDR3 runs to 14 residues. Germline V gives CDR1 SNHLY, CDR2 FYNNEI. Trimming pared 6 bases from V and 5 bases from J, leaving 14 bases between. In DNA, the CDR3 is TGTGCCAGCAGCTACGAGGGGCAGGATCAGCCCCAGCATTTT. Translating gives CASSYEGQDQPQHF.

This clone was detected once. The chain joins TRBV4-1 to TRBJ1-1; TRBD1 agrees at 7 bases. V was clipped by 4 bases and J by 4 bases; unmatched bases: 6. The CDR3 spans 14 residues. The germline V gene encodes CDR1 MGHRA and CDR2 YSYEKL. CDR3 amino acids: CASSPTGVGTEAFF. The CDR3 nucleotides are TGCGCCAGCAGCCCCACAGGGGTAGGCACTGAAGCTTTCTTT.

J is TRBJ1-1 and V is TRBV5-1; D gene unclear. In germline, CDR1 is SGHRS, CDR2 YFSETQ. The CDR3 contains 16 residues. V was cut by 0 bases and J by 1 base, with 13 bases left in between. CDR3 in amino acids: CASSLDLGSGNTEAFF. CDR3 DNA: TGCGCCAGCAGCTTGGATCTCGGAAGCGGGAACACTGAAGCTTTCTTT.

This sequence joins TRBV29-1 and TRBJ2-7; D may be TRBD1 (6 bases). V was clipped by 6 bases and J by 0 bases, with 9 bases between them. Germline V CDR1 and CDR2: SQVTM, ANQGSEA. The CDR3 loop spans 12 amino acids. The DNA for the CDR3 is TGCAGCGTCGGGACAAGCTCCTACGAGCAGTACTTC. As protein: CSVGTSSYEQYF.

This clone was recorded only once. J is TRBJ2-5 and V is TRBV5-1; D uncertain. Judging by the DNA end, TRBJ2-7 fits better; the J call may be wrong. Germline values: CDR1 SGHRS, CDR2 YFSETQ. CDR3 size: 13 residues. CDR3 in DNA: TGCGCCAGCAGCTTTGGGGTCTCCTACGAGCAGTACTTC. As protein: CASSFGVSYEQYF.

CDR3 in DNA: TGCGCCAGCAGCCAGACACGAAATTACGAGCAGTACTTC. It translates to CASSQTRNYEQYF. V usage is TRBV4-1 and J usage is TRBJ2-7; D gene unclear. The CDR3 length is 13 residues. The ends were cut back, 3 bases at V and 4 bases at J, with 10 bases in the middle. Per the germline V gene, CDR1 is MGHRA and CDR2 is YSYEKL.

V usage is TRBV4-2 and J usage is TRBJ2-3, with unresolved D. Germline CDR1 is LGHNA and CDR2 is YNFKEQ. This CDR3 region has 15 residues. The ends were cut back, 0 bases at V and 2 bases at J, with 9 bases in the middle. The CDR3 region is CASSQEMAITDTQYF. As DNA, the CDR3 is TGTGCCAGCAGCCAAGAGATGGCGATCACAGATACGCAGTATTTT.

The V call is TRBV7-6, the J call TRBJ2-7; unclear D gene. This CDR3 is built from 15 residues. CDR1 is SGHVS and CDR2 is FNYEAQ in the germline V gene. V was pared by 1 base and J by 0 bases, with 10 bases between. CDR3 sequence reads: CASSLVAESSYEQYF. CDR3 DNA sequence: TGTGCCAGCAGCTTAGTCGCGGAGAGCTCCTACGAGCAGTACTTC.

The chain couples TRBV5-4 to TRBJ2-1; D is possibly TRBD1 (5 bases). The CDR3 sequence is 11 residues long. Germline CDR1 and CDR2: SGHNT and YYREEE (reference sequence). V lost 4 bases and J 10 bases, leaving 9 bases between the germline ends. This CDR3 reads CASSVTVEQFF. The CDR3 DNA is TGTGCCAGCAGCGTGACAGTAGAGCAGTTCTTC.

The V call is TRBV7-6, the J call TRBJ2-1; D may be TRBD1 or TRBD2 (5 bases each). Germline V gives CDR1 SGHVS, CDR2 FNYEAQ. Trimming pared 5 bases from V and 8 bases from J, leaving 19 bases between. CDR3 size: 15 residues. The DNA for the CDR3 is TGTGCCAGCAGCCTTCGAGGGGCTAGCCCGCATGAGCAGTTCTTC. This translates into CASSLRGASPHEQFF.

The chain has TRBV7-9 and TRBJ2-2; maybe TRBD1 (6 bases). The CDR3 extends over 13 amino acids. V lost 4 bases, J lost 6 bases, and 9 bases lay in between. Germline loops: CDR1 SEHNR, CDR2 FQNEAQ (reference sequence). Here the CDR3 DNA reads TGTGCCAGCAGCTCAACAGGGTCCGGGGAGCTGTTTTTT. Protein product: CASSSTGSGELFF.

The sample holds one count of this clone. The chain employs TRBV29-1 and TRBJ1-1; no clear D. This CDR3 is built from 13 residues. Trimming took off 1 base at V and 5 bases at J, with 11 bases between the two ends. The germline V gene has CDR1 SQVTM and CDR2 ANQGSEA. The CDR3 DNA is TGCAGCGTTGAAGTGGAGGGAGGGACTGAAGCTTTCTTT. Encoded protein: CSVEVEGGTEAFF. The full variable domain, its missing parts supplied by reference TRBV29-1 and TRBJ1-1, is SAVISQKPSRDICQRGTSLTIQCQVDSQVTMMFWYRQQPGQSLTLIATANQGSEATYESGFVIDKFPISRPNLTFSTLTVSNMSPEDSSIYLCSVEVEGGTEAFFGQGTRLTVV.

The chain combines TRBV27 with TRBJ2-5; 11 bases line up with TRBD2. The J segment lost 5 bases and the V segment lost 4 bases, leaving 18 bases of the junction unmatched. The CDR3 spans 19 residues. Germline V gene data show CDR1 as MNHEY and CDR2 as SMNVEV (reference sequence). CDR3 coding DNA: TGTGCCAGCAGTTCCCTCCTCGACCGTAGCGGGGGGGTTGGGGAGACCCAGTACTTC. Encoded protein: CASSSLLDRSGGVGETQYF.

This chain uses TRBV2 with TRBJ1-1; D not certain. This CDR3 contains 13 residues. V shed 5 bases and J shed 1 base, with 8 bases lying between them. Per the germline V gene, CDR1 is SNHLY and CDR2 is FYNNEI. CDR3: CASSFDPNTEAFF. The CDR3 DNA reads as TGTGCCAGCAGTTTTGATCCGAACACTGAAGCTTTCTTT.

A word on this clone: Other DNA sequences of this sample code for an identical CDR3. CDR3 amino acids: CASSLSGNSPLHF. For the CDR3, the DNA is TGTGCCAGCAGTTTATCGGGTAATTCACCCCTCCACTTT. The rearrangement joins TRBV27 to TRBJ1-6; D is undetermined. Germline-derived CDR1 and CDR2 are MNHEY and SMNVEV (reference sequence). The CDR3 is 13 residues long. V was trimmed by 0 bases and J by 6 bases, leaving 3 bases between them.

This chain connects TRBV29-1 to TRBJ2-5; 9 bases agree with TRBD2. CDR1 and CDR2 from the germline V gene are SQVTM and ANQGSEA. Unmatched junction bases numbered 6, after V lost 3 bases and J lost 4 bases. The CDR3 runs 14 residues. The CDR3 loop is CSVEERGAVETQYF. CDR3 nucleotide sequence: TGCAGCGTTGAGGAGCGGGGGGCCGTAGAGACCCAGTACTTC.

The chain has TRBV11-1 and TRBJ2-2, with TRBD2 as a possible D gene (6 bases). The CDR3 runs 14 residues. The V end lost 0 bases, the J end lost 6 bases, and 8 bases lay between the germline ends. CDR1 and CDR2 (germline): SGHAT, FQDESV (reference sequence). DNA of the CDR3: TGTGCCAGCAGCTTAGCGCGGGGACCCGGGGAGCTGTTTTTT. It is translated as CASSLARGPGELFF.

The chain links TRBV19 to TRBJ1-5; TRBD1 agrees at 7 bases. Germline loops: CDR1 LNHDA, CDR2 SQIVND (reference sequence). The length of the CDR3 is 15 residues. Unmatched junction bases numbered 3, after V lost 1 base and J lost 3 bases. The CDR3 DNA reads TGTGCCAGTAGTATAGTACAGGGGTTCAATCAGCCCCAGCATTTT. Translating it yields CASSIVQGFNQPQHF.

This clone was seen just once. V gene TRBV7-9 combines with J gene TRBJ2-7; D gene unclear. The CDR3 has 12 amino acids. V lost 3 bases and J 4 bases, leaving 7 bases between the germline ends. Germline lookup yields CDR1 SEHNR and CDR2 FQNEAQ (reference sequence). CDR3 DNA: TGTGCCAGCAGCTTTCTGGTTTACGAGCAGTACTTC. Its translation: CASSFLVYEQYF.

The chain employs TRBV19 and TRBJ2-1; D perhaps matches TRBD1 (6 bases). The CDR3 runs to 12 residues. CDR1 and CDR2 (germline): LNHDA, SQIVND (reference sequence). Trimming removed 5 bases at V and 9 bases at J, with 11 bases between. CDR3: CASSQGFGEQFF. The DNA for the CDR3 is TGTGCCAGTAGTCAGGGGTTCGGTGAGCAGTTCTTC.

This chain joins TRBV19 and TRBJ1-1, with D unresolved. V was cut by 3 bases and J by 1 base, with 6 bases left in between. CDR3 size: 13 residues. Germline-derived CDR1 and CDR2 are LNHDA and SQIVND (reference sequence). CDR3 sequence: CASSITENTEAFF. DNA for the CDR3: TGTGCCAGTAGTATCACAGAGAACACTGAAGCTTTCTTT.

J is TRBJ2-7 and V is TRBV9; no clear D gene. Germline V CDR1 and CDR2: SGDLS, YYNGEE. The CDR3 totals 12 residues. The V end was cut by 3 bases, the J end by 6 bases, with 10 bases between. Here the CDR3 DNA reads TGTGCCAGCAGCGCCTGGTCGGGCGAGCAGTACTTC. Protein sequence: CASSAWSGEQYF. Full variable domain (outside the CDR3, taken from reference TRBV9 and TRBJ2-7): DSGVTQTPKHLITATGQRVTLRCSPRSGDLSVYWYQQSLDQGLQFLIQYYNGEERAKGNILERFSAQQFPDLHSELNLSSLELGDSALYFCASSAWSGEQYFGPGTRLTVT.

V and J are TRBV4-1 and TRBJ2-2; TRBD1 or TRBD2 may be the D gene (5 bases each). Trimming took 2 bases from V and 6 from J, leaving 13 bases between them. The CDR3 covers 15 residues. Germline loops: CDR1 MGHRA, CDR2 YSYEKL. The CDR3 is CASSQPGLKAGELFF. The CDR3, as DNA: TGCGCCAGCAGCCAACCGGGGCTCAAGGCCGGGGAGCTGTTTTTT.

The V and J genes are TRBV7-9 and TRBJ2-6; TRBD1 aligns across 8 bases. Germline assignment: CDR1 SEHNR and CDR2 FQNEAQ (reference sequence). The CDR3 is made up of 18 amino acids. V was pared by 3 bases and J by 2 bases, with 9 bases of the junction left unmatched. The CDR3 reads CASSLDRTGWAGANVLTF. In DNA, the CDR3 is TGTGCCAGCAGCTTGGATCGGACAGGGTGGGCTGGGGCCAACGTCCTGACTTTC.

The chain uses TRBV19 and TRBJ2-5, with TRBD1 matching over 7 bases. Germline V lookup: CDR1 LNHDA, CDR2 SQIVND (reference sequence). The CDR3 contains 14 residues. The trim removed 3 bases at V and 4 bases at J, leaving 5 bases unmatched. As DNA, the CDR3 is TGTGCCAGTAGTATCCCTCGACAGGGAGAGACCCAGTACTTC. It is translated as CASSIPRQGETQYF.

This sequence joins TRBV25-1 and TRBJ2-1; D unresolved. There are 11 residues in the CDR3. CDR1 and CDR2 (germline): MGHDK, SYGVNS. V lost 2 bases, J lost 8 bases, and 4 bases lay in between. The chain's CDR3 is CASSETDEQFF. The CDR3, as DNA: TGTGCCAGCAGTGAAACGGATGAGCAGTTCTTC.

The V and J genes are TRBV2 and TRBJ2-3, with 13 bases that match TRBD2. The length of the CDR3 is 18 residues. Germline CDR1 reads SNHLY; CDR2 reads FYNNEI. The V and J ends lost 4 bases and 3 bases, in that order; junction bases with no gene match: 10. CDR3 sequence (DNA): TGTGCCAGCAGTGGCCCTTCCTTGACTAGCGGGGGGACAGATACGCAGTATTTT. Its translation is CASSGPSLTSGGTDTQYF.

The V and J genes are TRBV7-9 and TRBJ2-1, with 10 bases fitting TRBD1. The CDR3 is 15 residues long. The V gene's germline CDR1 is SEHNR and CDR2 FQNEAQ (reference sequence). J was trimmed by 2 bases and V by 5 bases; bases with no gene match: 3. Here the CDR3 reads CASSRDRGPYNEQFF. The CDR3 DNA is TGTGCCAGCAGCAGAGACAGGGGGCCCTACAATGAGCAGTTCTTC.